This T cell receptor (beta chain) was found in a study of blood T cells in healthy people across ages. This clonotype was counted only a few times. It was with a sample-barcoded 5' primer and a J-beta primer mix that a second PCR of about 6 to 12 cycles was run. Via MiXCR, TCRdb re-called the 5' RACE reads, giving one row per CDR3 protein. Here the sample spans about 1,000,000 distinct CDR3 sequences, more than 35% being singletons. This CDR3 spans 13 amino acids. Per the germline V gene, CDR1 is SGHAT and CDR2 is FQNNGV. V dropped 8 bases and J dropped 2 bases, with 12 bases sitting between them. The TCR originated in an older woman in good health. This sequence joins TRBV11-2 and TRBJ1-2; D is unresolved. The sample consisted of blood. The CDR3: CASGIDTNYGYTF. For the CDR3, the DNA is TGTGCCAGCGGGATAGACACAAACTATGGCTACACCTTC.